These 14 T cell receptor beta chains originate from one sample sequenced in a study of blood T cell repertoires in COVID-19 (TCRdb year 2020). The protocol used for the library was the immunoSEQ multiplex PCR assay. This immuneACCESS table, as held by TCRdb, lists in-frame sequences with V and J called but not all clones. Of the missing ones, under half trace to an unresolved V gene in checked studies; the others have no known cause. The sample table records hundreds of thousands of clones; 80% to 90% of these occur just once. The ten most abundant clones make up approximately 0.3% of the sample. The sample comprised peripheral blood. The receptor source for this set is a woman aged 18-29 years with acute or convalescent COVID-19.

V usage is TRBV7-8 and J usage is TRBJ1-5, with a tentative D call TRBD1 (5 bases). The CDR3 is 15 amino acids. Germline V CDR1 and CDR2: SGHVS, FQNEAQ. The V end lost 1 base, the J end lost 3 bases, and 10 bases lay between the germline ends. CDR3 bases: TGTGCCAGCAGCTTAGAGACACAGGCCAATCAGCCCCAGCATTTT. It translates to CASSLETQANQPQHF.

The chain combines TRBV7-9 with TRBJ1-3; D gene uncertain. This CDR3 comprises 15 residues. Germline CDR1 SEHNR, CDR2 FQNEAQ (reference sequence). Trimming left V 0 bases short and J 3 bases short, with 9 bases between. The DNA of the CDR3 is TGTGCCAGCAGCTTAGCGCGGGGTAATGGAAACACCATATATTTT. Its protein is CASSLARGNGNTIYF.

The chain uses TRBV5-1 and TRBJ2-7; D is unclear. Germline V CDR1 and CDR2: SGHRS, YFSETQ. The CDR3 is 13 amino acids. V was shortened by 1 base and J by 5 bases, with 10 bases between the two germline ends. DNA of the CDR3: TGCGCCAGCAGCTTGATCAGGTCCCACGAGCAGTACTTC. The encoded protein is CASSLIRSHEQYF.

Only one count was recorded for this clone. The rearrangement links TRBV3-1 (or the pseudogene TRBV3-2) to TRBJ1-1, with 8 bases identical to TRBD1. The CDR3 is 14 residues long. The germline V gene has CDR1 LGHDT and CDR2 YNNKEL (reference sequence). V shed 3 bases and J 6 bases; nucleotides not matched to a gene: 6. CDR3 residues: CASSHQGARSEAFF. As DNA, the CDR3 is TGTGCCAGCAGCCATCAGGGGGCAAGGTCTGAAGCTTTCTTT.

This chain joins TRBV19 and TRBJ1-6, with a tentative D call TRBD1 (5 bases). The germline V gene has CDR1 LNHDA and CDR2 SQIVND (reference sequence). The V end was cut by 4 bases, the J end by 10 bases, with 14 bases between. This CDR3 is built from 14 residues. CDR3 DNA sequence: TGTGCCAGTAGTAAGGACACGTCGTCCTCACCCCTCCACTTT. Translated, it gives CASSKDTSSSPLHF.

The J gene is TRBJ2-1, the V gene TRBV6-5; 8 nucleotides line up with TRBD1. The length of the CDR3 is 15 residues. Germline V CDR1 and CDR2: MNHEY, SVGAGI. The ends lost 7 bases at V and 7 bases at J; junction bases unmatched: 12. CDR3 coding DNA: TGTGCCAGCACTATTGGACAGGGAATGGTTAATGAGCAGTTCTTC. It specifies CASTIGQGMVNEQFF.

The chain has TRBV6-5 and TRBJ2-3; 8 nucleotides line up with TRBD1. The germline gives CDR1 MNHEY, CDR2 SVGAGI. This CDR3 has 15 amino acids. The junction had 8 bases not matched to a gene; V was cut back by 6 bases and J by 3 bases. The CDR3 DNA sequence: TGTGCCAGCAGAATACGGACAGGGAGGACAGATACGCAGTATTTT. Residues: CASRIRTGRTDTQYF.

This chain uses TRBV20-1 with TRBJ1-2; D remains unclear. The CDR3 length is 10 residues. The germline V and J ends were trimmed by 5 bases and 8 bases, with 9 bases remaining between them. Per germline, CDR1 DFQATT and CDR2 SNEGSKA (reference sequence). CDR3 nucleotides: TGCAGTGCTCATGGCCTCGGCTACACCTTC. This gives the protein CSAHGLGYTF.

The chain recombines TRBV7-8 with TRBJ1-2; 7 bases match TRBD1. There are 16 residues in the CDR3. Germline loops: CDR1 SGHVS, CDR2 FQNEAQ. The junction had 12 bases not matched to a gene; V was cut back by 4 bases and J by 4 bases. As DNA, the CDR3 is TGTGCCAGCAGCTCACCCTTGAGACAGGGCCCCTATGGCTACACCTTC. Translating it yields CASSSPLRQGPYGYTF.

The chain links TRBV4-3 to TRBJ2-1; D not resolved. Germline V gene lookup returns CDR1 LGHNA and CDR2 YSLEER. V lost 0 bases and J lost 0, with 9 bases in between. The CDR3 contains 16 residues. The CDR3 DNA follows: TGCGCCAGCAGCCAAGATGCACAGAGCTCCTACAATGAGCAGTTCTTC. Its protein is CASSQDAQSSYNEQFF.

This chain connects TRBV11-3 to TRBJ2-1, with D maybe TRBD1 (6 bases). The germline CDR1 and CDR2 sequences are SGHNT and YENEEA. Trimming cost V 5 bases and J 7 bases, with 21 bases left between them. This CDR3 is 16 amino acids long. The CDR3 spells CASSKSLQGRTNEQFF. CDR3 DNA sequence: TGTGCCAGCAGCAAAAGTCTACAGGGTCGAACTAATGAGCAGTTCTTC.

The rearrangement joins TRBV7-2 to TRBJ1-4, with 7 bases that match TRBD1. With 5 bases clipped from V and 0 bases from J, the junction kept 3 bases outside the gene matches. The CDR3 is made up of 15 amino acids. The germline V gene encodes CDR1 SGHTA and CDR2 FQGNSA. This CDR3 reads CASSRDRATNEKLFF. For the CDR3, the DNA is TGTGCCAGCAGCCGGGACAGAGCAACTAATGAAAAACTGTTTTTT.

For the CDR3, the DNA is TGCGCCAGCAGCCCATCAGCTATAGCGGGGCTAACAGATACGCAGTATTTT. Its translation: CASSPSAIAGLTDTQYF. The V call is TRBV4-3, the J call TRBJ2-3; 8 bases map to TRBD2. The CDR3 loop spans 17 amino acids. Germline values: CDR1 LGHNA, CDR2 YSLEER. V was pared by 4 bases and J by 3 bases, with 12 bases of the junction left unmatched.

About this clone itself: The sample has other DNA sequences that encode this CDR3 too. The chain uses TRBV19 and TRBJ1-5; 7 bases fit TRBD1. Trimming took 3 bases from V and 4 from J; bases not matched to a gene: 3. In germline, CDR1 is LNHDA, CDR2 SQIVND (reference sequence). The CDR3 has 14 residues. CDR3 nucleotides: TGTGCCAGTAGTATGGGACAGTTAAATCAGCCCCAGCATTTT. Amino acid sequence: CASSMGQLNQPQHF. The full variable domain, in which reference TRBV19 and TRBJ1-5 provide the parts outside the CDR3, is DGGITQSPKYLFRKEGQNVTLSCEQNLNHDAMYWYRQDPGQGLRLIYYSQIVNDFQKGDIAEGYSVSREKKESFPLTVTSAQKNPTAFYLCASSMGQLNQPQHFGDGTRLSIL.